This T cell receptor (beta chain) stems from a study of T-cell memory formation after mild COVID-19. For the study at large: The TCR clusters were mostly specific to one donor. Whole-study results and caveats: CD8+ contracting clones occupied EMRA, while CD4+ ones occupied mainly CM and EM. Clones contracting over day 15 to 85 were CD4/CD8 balanced, with later expanders leaning CD4+.

From germline, CDR1 is LGHNA and CDR2 YSLEER. CDR3 length: 15 amino acids. V lost 0 bases to trimming and J lost 10 bases, with 15 bases between them. Constant-segment-primed 5'RACE gave TCR alpha and TCR beta cDNA libraries with sample barcodes and UMIs. Each CDR3 protein is one row after TCRdb ran MiXCR on the 5' RACE reads. The sample has about 390,000 distinct CDR3 sequences, approximately 16% seen once. As to this clonotype: Its antigen is unidentified.

The sequence was obtained from a man younger than 35 who had mild COVID-19 (a few samples of this study predate the infection). Cell type and time point are not known. V usage is TRBV4-3 and J usage is TRBJ1-4, with D uncertain. Source material: PBMCs or a T cell subset sorted from them (not recorded which). The CDR3 region is CASSQEGARWAKLFF. CDR3 coding DNA: TGCGCCAGCAGCCAAGAGGGAGCACGGTGGGCAAAACTGTTTTTT.